This T cell receptor beta chain came from a study of tissue T cells after allogeneic stem cell transplantation. Study background: Several unmodified and three CD34-selected T-cell-depleted grafts went to graft-versus-host disease patients. Viable blood and marrow gave sorted CD3+ T cells if numbers allowed.

J was trimmed by 4 bases and V by 3 bases; bases with no gene match: 12. The germline gives CDR1 LNHDA, CDR2 SQIVND (reference sequence). The CDR3 loop spans 16 amino acids. Repertoires were generated with immunoSEQ multiplex PCR, while TCRdb's copy carries only in-frame clones and drops some. The sample holds about 5,700 clones, roughly four fifths seen once. As for this clone: The antigen remains unidentified.

Study-level points and caveats: Motif-based clustering found tissue-specific repertoire signatures shared across patients, though few clones were shared. Limitations included a small, clinically heterogeneous cohort and limited sampling depth.

Sequences were derived from blood, sampled before transplantation. The origin of this receptor is a man aged 40-75 years who later had graft-versus-host disease after an allogeneic stem cell transplant. The chain links TRBV19 to TRBJ2-7; TRBD1 aligns across 7 bases. The CDR3 loop reads CASSMRRRTGVYEQYF. For the CDR3, the DNA is TGTGCCAGTAGTATGCGCCGTCGCACAGGGGTTTACGAGCAGTACTTC.